One sample yielded the 30 T cell receptor beta chains listed below, sequenced in a study of T cell changes during pregnancy in multiple sclerosis. Libraries were prepared by immunoSEQ multiplex PCR; TCRdb keeps only in-frame clonotypes and omits some of them. The table lists 90,000 to 95,000 clones, approximately 90% of them singletons. The source was peripheral blood, collected before pregnancy. These receptors were obtained from a female donor with multiple sclerosis, enrolled in a pregnancy study.

The chain has TRBV28 and TRBJ1-1, with 10 nucleotides matching TRBD1. Looked up from germline, CDR1 is MDHEN and CDR2 is SYDVKM. J was trimmed by 4 bases and V by 5 bases; bases with no gene match: 10. The CDR3 length is 16 residues. The CDR3 coding sequence is TGTGCCAGCAGTATCGTCCGGGACAGGGGTGCCACTGAAGCTTTCTTT. Translating it yields CASSIVRDRGATEAFF.

This chain connects TRBV5-1 to TRBJ2-3, with D possibly matching TRBD1 (6 bases). CDR1 and CDR2 from the germline V gene are SGHRS and YFSETQ. Trimming cost V 6 bases and J 0 bases, with 14 bases left between them. CDR3 size: 15 residues. Here the CDR3 DNA reads TGCGCCAGCACCCCTTTGGGGGCTAGCACAGATACGCAGTATTTT. It yields the protein CASTPLGASTDTQYF.

The chain couples TRBV4-2 to TRBJ1-1; tentatively, D is TRBD1 (5 bases). V was clipped by 0 bases and J by 9 bases, with 23 bases between them. This CDR3 contains 17 residues. The germline CDR1 and CDR2 sequences are LGHNA and YNFKEQ. This CDR3 is CASSQDHRVGQGLKAFF. In nucleotides, the CDR3 is TGTGCCAGCAGCCAAGATCATCGGGTTGGGCAGGGTTTGAAAGCTTTCTTT.

The chain carries TRBV4-3 and TRBJ1-5; D unclear. The CDR3 covers 15 residues. Trimming cost V 0 bases and J 4 bases, with 10 bases left between them. Germline V gene data show CDR1 as LGHNA and CDR2 as YSLEER. CDR3 sequence (DNA): TGCGCCAGCAGCCAAGATAGGCGGATTAATCAGCCCCAGCATTTT. As protein: CASSQDRRINQPQHF.

This clone has only one observation. The rearrangement uses TRBV5-4 and TRBJ2-5; D remains unclear. V lost 1 base and J lost 5, with 9 bases in between. The CDR3 spans 13 residues. Germline V gene data show CDR1 as SGHNT and CDR2 as YYREEE (reference sequence). CDR3 DNA: TGTGCCAGCAGCTTGCAATCCGGGGAGACCCAGTACTTC. Residues: CASSLQSGETQYF. The full variable domain, completed using reference TRBV5-4 and TRBJ2-5, is ETGVTQSPTHLIKTRGQQVTLRCSSQSGHNTVSWYQQALGQGPQFIFQYYREEENGRGNFPPRFSGLQFPNYSSELNVNALELDDSALYLCASSLQSGETQYFGPGTRLLVL.

The chain is built from TRBV30 and TRBJ2-5; D not resolved. CDR3 length: 11 residues. The V end lost 3 bases, the J end lost 1 base, and 3 bases lay between the germline ends. Germline V lookup: CDR1 GTSNPN, CDR2 SVGIG (reference sequence). DNA of the CDR3: TGTGCCTGGAGGGCCCAAGAGACCCAGTACTTC. It yields the protein CAWRAQETQYF.

This clone was seen more than once but under ten times. The chain's CDR3 is CASSFTGQTREAFF. In nucleotides, the CDR3 is TGTGCCAGCAGCTTTACTGGACAGACGAGAGAAGCTTTCTTT. The chain has TRBV9 and TRBJ1-1; weak D call: TRBD1 (6 bases). The CDR3 covers 14 residues. Germline V CDR1 and CDR2: SGDLS, YYNGEE. V dropped 4 bases and J dropped 8 bases, with 18 bases sitting between them.

This chain connects TRBV2 to TRBJ2-7; 7 bases align to TRBD1. The trim removed 7 bases at V and 2 bases at J, leaving 5 bases unmatched. Per the germline V gene, CDR1 is SNHLY and CDR2 is FYNNEI. The CDR3 loop spans 13 amino acids. In nucleotides, the CDR3 is TGTGCCAGCACTTCGGGACAGACCTACGAGCAGTACTTC. This sequence encodes CASTSGQTYEQYF.

The sample holds one count of this clone. The V and J genes are TRBV6-5 and TRBJ2-7; 10 bases are shared with TRBD1. The CDR3 is 15 amino acids. V shed 0 bases and J 6 bases; nucleotides not matched to a gene: 5. Germline lookup yields CDR1 MNHEY and CDR2 SVGAGI. CDR3 sequence reads: CASSYSRQGAFEQYF. DNA for the CDR3: TGTGCCAGCAGTTACTCGAGACAGGGGGCTTTCGAGCAGTACTTC.

The CDR3 loop reads CASSVLDTDTQYF. The CDR3 region has the DNA TGTGCCAGCAGCGTATTAGACACAGATACGCAGTATTTT. The chain recombines TRBV9 with TRBJ2-3; unclear D gene. The CDR3 totals 13 residues. The V end lost 1 base, the J end lost 2 bases, and 5 bases lay between the germline ends. The germline V gene encodes CDR1 SGDLS and CDR2 YYNGEE. Variable domain in full (rest from reference TRBV9 and TRBJ2-3): DSGVTQTPKHLITATGQRVTLRCSPRSGDLSVYWYQQSLDQGLQFLIQYYNGEERAKGNILERFSAQQFPDLHSELNLSSLELGDSALYFCASSVLDTDTQYFGPGTRLTVL.

In DNA, the CDR3 is TGTGCCAGCAGGCCCGGGACAGACCTCACCGGGGAGCTGTTTTTT. Translation: CASRPGTDLTGELFF. The chain employs TRBV6-1 and TRBJ2-2; 7 bases are a match to TRBD1. With V trimmed by 6 bases and J by 4 bases, 8 bases remained unmatched. CDR3 size: 15 residues. The germline gives CDR1 MNHNS, CDR2 SASEGT.

This chain joins TRBV7-9 and TRBJ1-2, with 9 bases fitting TRBD1. The germline V gene encodes CDR1 SEHNR and CDR2 FQNEAQ (reference sequence). The CDR3 runs 14 residues. Germline trimming cut 3 bases from V and 6 bases from J; bases unmatched to any gene: 5. CDR3 protein: CASSFSGTGNGYTF. The CDR3 DNA follows: TGTGCCAGCAGCTTTTCCGGGACAGGGAATGGCTACACCTTC.

The chain links TRBV29-1 to TRBJ2-4; TRBD1 is a possible D gene (6 bases). V lost 0 bases to trimming and J lost 0 bases, with 15 bases between them. The CDR3 is 17 amino acids. Germline CDR1 reads SQVTM; CDR2 reads ANQGSEA. The CDR3 DNA follows: TGCAGCGTTGAAGATCAGGGGCGAGGATTAGCCAAAAACATTCAGTACTTC. Protein product: CSVEDQGRGLAKNIQYF.

The chain has TRBV18 and TRBJ1-5; no firm D call. The CDR3 is 13 residues long. Germline loops: CDR1 KGHSH, CDR2 LQKENI. V was cut by 3 bases and J by 7 bases, with 10 bases left in between. Written as DNA, the CDR3 is TGTGCCAGCTCACCGTTGGAGAGCCAGCCCCAGCATTTT. Its translation is CASSPLESQPQHF. The whole variable domain, filled in from reference TRBV18 and TRBJ1-5, reads NAGVMQNPRHLVRRRGQEARLRCSPMKGHSHVYWYRQLPEEGLKFMVYLQKENIIDESGMPKERFSAEFPKEGPSILRIQQVVRGDSAAYFCASSPLESQPQHFGDGTRLSIL.

V is TRBV7-3 and J is TRBJ1-1; TRBD1 aligns across 8 bases. The junction had 4 bases not matched to a gene; V was cut back by 6 bases and J by 4 bases. The CDR3 length is 13 residues. Germline CDR1 SGHTA, CDR2 FQGTGA. The CDR3 is CASSQTGGTEAFF. For the CDR3, the DNA is TGTGCCAGCAGTCAAACAGGGGGCACTGAAGCTTTCTTT.

This rearrangement joins TRBV15 to TRBJ1-5, with TRBD1 matching 8 bases. Germline V gene data show CDR1 as LNHNV and CDR2 as YYDKDF (reference sequence). The CDR3 loop spans 15 amino acids. V gave up 4 bases and J gave up 5 bases; unmatched junction bases: 7. Written as DNA, the CDR3 is TGTGCCACCAGCATACGGACAGGGATTGATCAGCCCCAGCATTTT. It specifies CATSIRTGIDQPQHF.

This sequence joins TRBV10-3 and TRBJ2-6; 12 nucleotides match TRBD1. The J segment lost 16 bases and the V segment lost 0 bases, leaving 7 bases of the junction unmatched. Germline V gene data show CDR1 as ENHRY and CDR2 as SYGVKD. The CDR3 is made up of 15 amino acids. This CDR3 is CAISESGQGAKELTF. The CDR3 nucleotides are TGTGCCATCAGTGAGTCGGGACAGGGGGCGAAGGAGCTGACTTTC.

The J gene is TRBJ1-2, the V gene TRBV27; TRBD1 aligns across 8 bases. The trim removed 0 bases at V and 0 bases at J, leaving 6 bases unmatched. CDR3 length equals 17 residues. The V gene's germline CDR1 is MNHEY and CDR2 SMNVEV (reference sequence). CDR3 loop: CASSLSGTGYSNYGYTF. In DNA form, the CDR3 reads TGTGCCAGCAGTTTATCAGGGACAGGCTATTCTAACTATGGCTACACCTTC.

In DNA form, the CDR3 reads TGTGCCAGCAGTTACGAAAGGGGGCTAGGCACAGATACGCAGTATTTT. Translation: CASSYERGLGTDTQYF. The V call is TRBV6-6, the J call TRBJ2-3, with TRBD1 identical over 7 bases. Per germline, CDR1 MNHNY and CDR2 SVGAGI (reference sequence). V dropped 2 bases and J dropped 1; count of bases not matched to a gene: 6. This CDR3 has 16 amino acids.

The CDR3 sequence is CASSLTGSDVLTF. CDR3 in DNA: TGTGCCAGCAGCTTGACAGGGTCCGACGTCCTGACTTTC. The chain couples TRBV6-1 to TRBJ2-6; TRBD1 matches at 7 bases. Germline V gene lookup returns CDR1 MNHNS and CDR2 SASEGT. This CDR3 is built from 13 residues. V was clipped by 6 bases and J by 11 bases; unmatched bases: 7.

The chain joins TRBV2 to TRBJ1-5; the D gene is possibly TRBD1 (6 bases). The CDR3 extends over 15 amino acids. The germline V gene has CDR1 SNHLY and CDR2 FYNNEI. V lost 6 bases and J 7 bases, leaving 19 bases between the germline ends. CDR3 coding DNA: TGTGCCAGCAGAGATGGGGTTCCGGGGGGCCAGCCCCAGCATTTT. It translates to CASRDGVPGGQPQHF.

A single count supports this clone. The chain employs TRBV5-1 and TRBJ2-7; possibly TRBD1 for D (5 bases). Per germline, CDR1 SGHRS and CDR2 YFSETQ. The V end was cut by 4 bases, the J end by 5 bases, with 16 bases between. This CDR3 has 14 residues. In DNA, the CDR3 is TGCGCCAGCAGCCCCGTCCCAGGGCCCAACGAGCAGTACTTC. Translated, it gives CASSPVPGPNEQYF.

V and J are TRBV28 and TRBJ1-2, with 10 nucleotides matching TRBD1. From germline, CDR1 is MDHEN and CDR2 SYDVKM. V dropped 7 bases and J dropped 3; count of bases not matched to a gene: 8. The CDR3 covers 15 residues. The CDR3 region has the DNA TGTGCCAGCAAAGGGGACAGGGGAAGGGACTATGGCTACACCTTC. It encodes CASKGDRGRDYGYTF.

The rearrangement uses TRBV5-4 and TRBJ1-1; 9 bases are a match to TRBD1. Germline CDR1 is SGHNT and CDR2 is YYREEE (reference sequence). This CDR3 spans 16 amino acids. V was pared by 4 bases and J by 0 bases, with 7 bases of the junction left unmatched. CDR3 loop: CASSLGQGRMNTEAFF. CDR3 bases: TGTGCCAGCAGCCTAGGACAGGGGCGGATGAACACTGAAGCTTTCTTT.

This chain uses TRBV5-1 with TRBJ1-1, with a possible D match to TRBD1 (6 bases). Germline loops: CDR1 SGHRS, CDR2 YFSETQ. V was shortened by 7 bases and J by 5 bases, with 18 bases between the two germline ends. This CDR3 is built from 14 residues. The CDR3 is CASAGNGRGTEAFF. The CDR3 DNA reads as TGCGCCAGCGCCGGAAACGGTAGGGGGACTGAAGCTTTCTTT.

The gene calls are TRBV6-5 and TRBJ1-1, with D possibly being TRBD1 (6 bases). Trimming pared 4 bases from V and 1 base from J, leaving 7 bases between. Per the germline V gene, CDR1 is MNHEY and CDR2 is SVGAGI. The CDR3 is made up of 13 amino acids. In DNA, the CDR3 is TGTGCCAGCAGTTGGGGACAGAACACTGAAGCTTTCTTT. Encoded protein: CASSWGQNTEAFF.

CDR3 in amino acids: CTSSQDRGLDGYTF. CDR3 DNA sequence: TGCACCAGCAGCCAAGATAGGGGTTTGGATGGCTACACCTTC. The rearrangement uses TRBV1 and TRBJ1-2; TRBD1 is taken as the D call from the table, unchecked against the DNA. TRBV1 is flagged as a pseudogene. The CDR3 runs to 14 residues.

The V call is TRBV11-2, the J call TRBJ2-7; the D gene is possibly TRBD2 (5 bases). Germline CDR1 reads SGHAT; CDR2 reads FQNNGV. This CDR3 region has 12 residues. V was pared by 4 bases and J by 2 bases, with 6 bases between. CDR3 DNA: TGTGCCAGCAGCTCCGGGGCCTACGAGCAGTACTTC. It specifies CASSSGAYEQYF.

This rearrangement joins TRBV21-1 to TRBJ1-5; the table gives TRBD1 as D, unverified against the DNA. TRBV21-1 is assigned pseudogene status. The CDR3 contains 15 residues. The CDR3 DNA reads as TGTGCCAGCAGCAAAGACAGGGGTGTAAGTCAGCCCCAGCATTTT. Amino acids: CASSKDRGVSQPQHF.

The gene calls are TRBV18 and TRBJ1-1; D gene uncertain. Deletions cut 1 base from V and 4 bases from J, with 13 bases between. CDR3 length equals 15 residues. From germline, CDR1 is KGHSH and CDR2 LQKENI. CDR3 coding DNA: TGTGCCAGCTCACCACGGGCGGGGAGCGGCACTGAAGCTTTCTTT. This codes for CASSPRAGSGTEAFF.